These 19 T cell receptor beta chains came from one sample sequenced in a study of OX40 agonist ivuxolimab in advanced cancers. The repertoire was sequenced with immunoSEQ multiplex PCR; TCRdb's copy has only in-frame clones and lacks some. Counted here are about 60,000 clones, about 90% occurring once; the ten biggest clones make up more than 13%. Sequenced here: CD4+ or CD8+ T cells sorted from blood, sampled in a trial of the OX40 agonist ivuxolimab. The receptors come from an adult with an advanced solid tumor such as melanoma, head and neck, liver or kidney cancer.

Only one count was recorded for this clone. The chain is built from TRBV11-2 and TRBJ2-3; 11 positions match TRBD2. Germline CDR1 reads SGHAT; CDR2 reads FQNNGV. The CDR3 totals 16 residues. Trimming took 4 bases from V and 1 from J; bases not matched to a gene: 4. Written as DNA, the CDR3 is TGTGCCAGCAGCTCGAGACTAGCGGGACGCACAGATACGCAGTATTTT. Its protein is CASSSRLAGRTDTQYF.

The genes are TRBV5-1 and TRBJ1-5; TRBD1 agrees at 8 bases. This CDR3 is built from 14 residues. The trim removed 4 bases at V and 2 bases at J, leaving 2 bases unmatched. Germline CDR1 and CDR2: SGHRS and YFSETQ. The CDR3 here is CASSLDRGNQPQHF. CDR3 sequence (DNA): TGCGCCAGCAGCCTGGACAGGGGCAATCAGCCCCAGCATTTT.

The sample holds one count of this clone. The J gene is TRBJ1-3, the V gene TRBV6-5; D unresolved. Per the germline V gene, CDR1 is MNHEY and CDR2 is SVGAGI. V was clipped by 7 bases and J by 10 bases, with 11 bases between them. The CDR3 loop spans 11 amino acids. CDR3 sequence reads: CASKEGSTIYF. The DNA of the CDR3 is TGTGCCAGCAAAGAGGGATCGACCATATATTTT.

V gene TRBV4-1 combines with J gene TRBJ2-5, with TRBD1 identical over 9 bases. Germline values: CDR1 MGHRA, CDR2 YSYEKL. The CDR3 consists of 14 residues. With 4 bases clipped from V and 5 bases from J, the junction kept 5 bases outside the gene matches. CDR3 nucleotide sequence: TGCGCCAGCAGCCTGACAGGGGGTCGGGAGACCCAGTACTTC. This encodes CASSLTGGRETQYF.

The chain couples TRBV5-1 to TRBJ2-7; 11 bases match TRBD2. With 0 bases clipped from V and 2 bases from J, the junction kept 1 base outside the gene matches. CDR1 and CDR2 from the germline V gene are SGHRS and YFSETQ. CDR3 size: 15 residues. This chain's CDR3 is CASSLVLAGAYEQYF. In DNA form, the CDR3 reads TGCGCCAGCAGCTTGGTACTAGCGGGGGCCTACGAGCAGTACTTC.

With regard to this clone: One end of the junction varies from germline; a read error may be responsible. The V gene is TRBV15, the J gene TRBJ2-7; D is ambiguous. CDR1 LNHNV and CDR2 YYDKDF come from the germline V gene (reference sequence). The CDR3 covers 14 residues. The CDR3 coding sequence is TGTGCCACCAGCAGAGATCGGGTGCTGGGGTCCGTACACTTC. Amino acid sequence: CATSRDRVLGSVHF.

The chain couples TRBV6-1 to TRBJ1-5; D call uncertain. Germline V lookup: CDR1 MNHNS, CDR2 SASEGT. The CDR3 contains 12 residues. The V gene lost 4 bases and the J gene lost 7 bases, with 8 bases spanning the gap. In DNA, the CDR3 is TGTGCCAGCAGTGGAGGCCCCCAGCCCCAGCATTTT. Translated, it gives CASSGGPQPQHF.

This clone has only one observation. This chain joins TRBV5-1 and TRBJ2-5; D could derive from TRBD1 or TRBD2 (5 bases each). This CDR3 spans 16 amino acids. Germline-derived CDR1 and CDR2 are SGHRS and YFSETQ. Between the trimmed V and J ends, which lost 0 bases and 2 bases, there was a span of 14 bases. The CDR3 bases are TGCGCCAGCAGCTTGGTACTCGGGACGGCTCAAGAGACCCAGTACTTC. Protein: CASSLVLGTAQETQYF. The entire variable domain, with the rest obtained from reference TRBV5-1 and TRBJ2-5, is as follows: KAGVTQTPRYLIKTRGQQVTLSCSPISGHRSVSWYQQTPGQGLQFLFEYFSETQRNKGNFPGRFSGRQFSNSRSEMNVSTLELGDSALYLCASSLVLGTAQETQYFGPGTRLLVL.

The chain uses TRBV7-9 and TRBJ1-6, with D possibly matching TRBD1 (5 bases). V lost 4 bases, J lost 5 bases, and 18 bases lay in between. Germline loops: CDR1 SEHNR, CDR2 FQNEAQ (reference sequence). The CDR3 is 17 residues long. Written as DNA, the CDR3 is TGTGCCAGCAGCTCCCCCCCGGGGGAGGCTAATAATTCACCCCTCCACTTT. As protein: CASSSPPGEANNSPLHF. The full variable domain, its missing parts supplied by reference TRBV7-9 and TRBJ1-6, is DTGVSQNPRHKITKRGQNVTFRCDPISEHNRLYWYRQTLGQGPEFLTYFQNEAQLEKSRLLSDRFSAERPKGSFSTLEIQRTEQGDSAMYLCASSSPPGEANNSPLHFGNGTRLTVT.

The gene calls are TRBV23-1 and TRBJ2-2; no clear D gene. TRBV23-1 counts as an open reading frame of uncertain function. The CDR3 length is 12 residues. Between the trimmed V and J ends, which lost 7 bases and 5 bases, there was a span of 8 bases. CDR3 bases: TGCGCCAGCAATTGGGAAACCGGGGAGCTGTTTTTT. It yields the protein CASNWETGELFF.

The chain recombines TRBV10-3 with TRBJ1-5, with no clear D. Germline lookup yields CDR1 ENHRY and CDR2 SYGVKD. V was pared by 3 bases and J by 0 bases, with 9 bases between. The CDR3 contains 15 residues. The CDR3 bases are TGTGCCATCAGTGAAACGGGTAATAGCAATCAGCCCCAGCATTTT. Its protein is CAISETGNSNQPQHF.

This chain links TRBV5-4 with TRBJ2-6; TRBD1 matches at 7 bases. The CDR3 contains 16 residues. V was clipped by 4 bases and J by 0 bases; unmatched bases: 4. The germline gives CDR1 SGHNT, CDR2 YYREEE (reference sequence). The CDR3 nucleotides read TGTGCCAGCAGCCGGGACAGATTCTCTGGGGCCAACGTCCTGACTTTC. This translates into CASSRDRFSGANVLTF.

V and J are TRBV14 and TRBJ1-1, with D possibly TRBD1 on 5 matching bases. Germline CDR1 and CDR2: SGHDN and FVKESK. The CDR3 runs to 13 residues. Trimming left V 2 bases short and J 4 bases short, with 8 bases between. The CDR3 loop is CASSQPGGTEAFF. The CDR3 DNA reads as TGTGCCAGCAGCCAACCTGGGGGCACTGAAGCTTTCTTT.

On this clone: Germline is not matched at one junction end, which may reflect a read error. The chain joins TRBV19 to TRBJ1-3, with unresolved D. The length of the CDR3 is 10 residues. CDR1 is LNHDA, CDR2 SQIVND, per germline (reference sequence). The CDR3 DNA reads TGTGCCACTAGTGGAAACACCATATATTTT. The encoded protein is CATSGNTIYF. The variable domain in full, with the rest retrieved from reference TRBV19 and TRBJ1-3, is DGGITQSPKYLFRKEGQNVTLSCEQNLNHDAMYWYRQDPGQGLRLIYYSQIVNDFQKGDIAEGYSVSREKKESFPLTVTSAQKNPTAFYLCATSGNTIYFGEGSWLTVV.

The rearrangement joins TRBV5-1 to TRBJ2-7; D is undetermined. CDR1 is SGHRS, CDR2 YFSETQ, per germline. Trimming took off 0 bases at V and 2 bases at J, with 12 bases between the two ends. The CDR3 spans 15 residues. DNA of the CDR3: TGCGCCAGCAGCTTGGATCGACCACCCCCCTACGAGCAGTACTTC. This translates into CASSLDRPPPYEQYF.

The V gene is TRBV28, the J gene TRBJ2-1; 8 bases are a match to TRBD1. Per germline, CDR1 MDHEN and CDR2 SYDVKM. V trimming: 7 bases; J trimming: 2 bases; junction bases outside the gene matches: 7. The CDR3 is 15 residues long. CDR3 DNA: TGTGCCAGCAAAGGGACAGGCCTTACCTACAATGAGCAGTTCTTC. Its protein product is CASKGTGLTYNEQFF.

This chain joins TRBV7-3 and TRBJ2-2; 7 bases map to TRBD1. V shed 5 bases, J shed 1 base, and the junction held 7 bases outside the gene matches. Germline lookup yields CDR1 SGHTA and CDR2 FQGTGA. The CDR3 is made up of 16 amino acids. In DNA form, the CDR3 reads TGTGCCAGCAGCCTCAACCACAGGGGGAACACCGGGGAGCTGTTTTTT. Translating gives CASSLNHRGNTGELFF.

This chain connects TRBV9 to TRBJ2-1, with D tentatively TRBD2 (5 bases). This CDR3 contains 16 residues. Deletions cut 0 bases from V and 10 bases from J, with 20 bases between. Germline V gene data show CDR1 as SGDLS and CDR2 as YYNGEE. The CDR3 bases are TGTGCCAGCAGCGTAGCTTCGCCCCTAGCCGGCAGGGAGCAGTTCTTC. This gives the protein CASSVASPLAGREQFF.

This clone was counted once. The chain employs TRBV29-1 and TRBJ2-7; 7 nucleotides agree with TRBD2. Germline-derived CDR1 and CDR2 are SQVTM and ANQGSEA. J lost 2 bases, V lost 4 bases, and 11 bases had no gene match. The length of the CDR3 is 15 residues. The CDR3 loop is CSVASFGRNPYEQYF. The CDR3, as DNA: TGCAGCGTTGCCTCTTTCGGGAGGAACCCCTACGAGCAGTACTTC.